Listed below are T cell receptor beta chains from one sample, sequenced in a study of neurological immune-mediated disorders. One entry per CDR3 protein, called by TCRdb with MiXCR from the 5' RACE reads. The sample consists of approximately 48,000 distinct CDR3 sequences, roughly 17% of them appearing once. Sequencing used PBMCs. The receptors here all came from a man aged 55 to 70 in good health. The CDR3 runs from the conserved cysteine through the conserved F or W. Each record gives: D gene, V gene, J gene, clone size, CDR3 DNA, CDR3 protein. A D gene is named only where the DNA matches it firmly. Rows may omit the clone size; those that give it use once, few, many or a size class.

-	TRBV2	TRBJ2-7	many	TGTGCCAGCAAAAAGGACAGATCCTACGAGCAGTACTTC	CASKKDRSYEQYF
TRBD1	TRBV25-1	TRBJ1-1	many	TGTGCCAGCTCCGACAGGGGGCGCGGGAACACTGAAGCTTTCTTT	CASSDRGRGNTEAFF
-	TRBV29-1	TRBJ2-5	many	TGCAGCGTTGAACGGGGGGCTGTCGGGGAGACCCAGTACTTC	CSVERGAVGETQYF
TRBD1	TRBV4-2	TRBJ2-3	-	TGTGCCAGCAGCCAAAAGTCAGGAGGACAGGGGATAACTTCCACAGATACGCAGTATTTT	CASSQKSGGQGITSTDTQYF
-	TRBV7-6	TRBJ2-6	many	TGTGCCAGCAGCTCCTCCTCCCGCTCCTCTGGGGCCAACGTCCTGACTTTC	CASSSSSRSSGANVLTF
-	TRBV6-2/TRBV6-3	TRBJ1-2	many	TGTGCCAGCAGTACCCCCACGGTGCCGTATGGCTACACCTTC	CASSTPTVPYGYTF
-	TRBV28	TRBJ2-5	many	TGTGCCAGCAAGGGATCCTTGGGGATCCAAGAGACCCAGTACTTC	CASKGSLGIQETQYF
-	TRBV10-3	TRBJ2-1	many	TGTGCCATCACCTCCGACTTGTCCTACAATGAGCAGTTCTTC	CAITSDLSYNEQFF
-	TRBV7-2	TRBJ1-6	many	TGTGCCAGCAGCTTAACCGGGCCCGGGGGTTCACCCCTCCACTTT	CASSLTGPGGSPLHF
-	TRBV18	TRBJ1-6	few	TGTGCCAGCTCACCGGGGCAGTTGGGAGAGGCCCTCCACTTT	CASSPGQLGEALHF
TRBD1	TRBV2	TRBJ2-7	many	TGTGCCAGCAATGGGGACAGCTCCTACGAGCAGTACTTC	CASNGDSSYEQYF
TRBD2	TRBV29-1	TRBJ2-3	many	TGCAGCGCAGGGACTAGCGGCACAGATACGCAGTATTTT	CSAGTSGTDTQYF
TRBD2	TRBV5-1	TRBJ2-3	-	TGCGCCAGCGGGATAGGACTAGCGGCCGCAGATACGCAGTATTTT	CASGIGLAAADTQYF
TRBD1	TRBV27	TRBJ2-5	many	TGTGCCAGCAGTTTTTACAGGGGCATAGGAGAGACCCAGTACTTC	CASSFYRGIGETQYF
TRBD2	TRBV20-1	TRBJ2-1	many	TGCAGTGCCCGAGCGGCTAGCGGGAGGGCGGAGCAGTTCTTC	CSARAASGRAEQFF
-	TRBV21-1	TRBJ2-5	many	TGTGCCAGCAGCAAAGAGAATACGGAGCAAGAGACCCAGTACTTC	CASSKENTEQETQYF
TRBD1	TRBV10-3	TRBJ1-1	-	TGTGCCATCAACAGGGGAGGCACTGAAGCTTTCTTT	CAINRGGTEAFF
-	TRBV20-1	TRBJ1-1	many	TGCAGTGCTTTCTCTGGTTTGGGGGTTACTGAAGCTTTCTTT	CSAFSGLGVTEAFF
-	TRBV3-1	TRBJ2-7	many	TGTGCCAGCAGCCAAGAGGGACGGCCGTACGAGCAGTACTTC	CASSQEGRPYEQYF
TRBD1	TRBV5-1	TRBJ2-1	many	TGCGCCACCAGGACAGGGAATGAGCAGTTCTTC	CATRTGNEQFF
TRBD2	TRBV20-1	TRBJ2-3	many	TGCAGTGCTAGAGATGAACGGCGGGAGGCCCCCTATAGCACAGATACGCAGTATTTT	CSARDERREAPYSTDTQYF
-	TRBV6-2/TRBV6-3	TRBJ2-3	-	TGTGCCAGCAGTTACGGGACCTTCCCAGATACGCAGTATTTT	CASSYGTFPDTQYF
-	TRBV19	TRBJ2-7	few	TGTGCCAGTAGTCCACGGAACTCCTACGAGCAGTACTTC	CASSPRNSYEQYF
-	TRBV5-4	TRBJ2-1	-	TGTGCCAGCAGCTTGGGGCCAGGGGACTACAATGAACAGTTCTTC	CASSLGPGDYNEQFF
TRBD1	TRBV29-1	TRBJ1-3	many	TGCAGCGTTGAACCAACAGGGGCTGGAAACACCATATATTTT	CSVEPTGAGNTIYF
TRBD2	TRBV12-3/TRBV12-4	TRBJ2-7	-	TGTGCCAGCAGTTTTAGCGGGAGGCACGAGCAGTACTTC	CASSFSGRHEQYF
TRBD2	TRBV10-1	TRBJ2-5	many	TGCGCCAGCAGACCCGGACTAGCGGGAGGGCAACGAGAGACCCAGTACTTC	CASRPGLAGGQRETQYF
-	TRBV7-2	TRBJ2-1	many	TGTGCCAGCAGCTTAGGGGTCAATGAGCAGTTCTTC	CASSLGVNEQFF
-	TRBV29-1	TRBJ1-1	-	TGCAGCGGACAGACAGAGTTGAACACTGAAGCTTTCTTT	CSGQTELNTEAFF
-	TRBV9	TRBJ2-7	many	TGTGCCAGCAGCGTAGCCCCCTCTTCCCACTACGAGCAGTACTTC	CASSVAPSSHYEQYF